This T cell receptor (beta chain) comes out of a study of metastatic and nonmetastatic thyroid tumors. About the study: Comparative analysis of repertoires was undertaken across blood and tumor or nodule tissue obtained from malignant and benign thyroid patients.

The CDR3 loop spans 14 amino acids. V lost 8 bases to trimming and J lost 1 base, with 14 bases between them. Germline CDR1 reads MDHEN; CDR2 reads SYDVKM. Among the patients, none had received any treatment before thyroid surgery. At least ten counts were recorded for this clone. The antigen is unknown. Per the original methods: Using the CDR3 differences seen across clinicopathological groups, the authors built a distant-metastasis classifier for papillary thyroid cancer, which was meant to discriminate distant-metastatic patients. TCRdb reassembled clones from the PCR reads with MiXCR. The V and J calls were determined by TCRdb, not by the authors. The sample yields 15,000 or so clones, 13% seen once. Overall study findings and caveats: Malignant thyroid tumors reportedly had TCR beta diversity that was significantly higher than in benign nodules, in blood and tumor.

The sequence derives from a female donor with papillary thyroid cancer or a benign thyroid nodule (not recorded which). Some clones in this sample may be carry-over from other donors' samples. Sequencing was performed on blood. The rearrangement uses TRBV28 and TRBJ1-1; perhaps TRBD1 as D (5 bases). In nucleotides, the CDR3 is TGTGCCAGCCAGGGAGAGGGGTCGAACACTGAAGCTTTCTTT. It yields the protein CASQGEGSNTEAFF.